This TCR beta chain came from a study of early T cells in non-severe SARS-CoV-2 infection (dated by TCRdb to the early 2020s). Describing the broader study: TCR sequencing used bulk RNA from unsorted whole blood, so alpha and beta chains could not be paired.

This clonotype was observed many times. The antigen this receptor binds is unknown. Base-call qualities are not available, and no considerably larger clone is one nucleotide away. This was a case-control study nested in a cohort of healthcare workers in London, UK, who had nasopharyngeal swab PCR tests and blood samples taken every week. Between 23 and 31 March 2020, the week of the UK lockdown, healthcare workers were enrolled and then followed up weekly for as long as 16 weeks. Measured from the cysteine to the phenylalanine, the CDR3 is 18 residues long. The CDR3 DNA has 54 bases and is translated from base 1. Here V drops 0 bases and J drops 5 bases, and the junction holds 14 bases not matched to any gene. The germline V gene yields SGHVS for CDR1 and FNYEAQ for CDR2. The method was 5' RACE. The run used a NextSeq 500. Unique molecular identifiers were attached to individual cDNA molecules in the TCR library protocol so that sequencing error and PCR bias could be corrected. Sequencing covered both TCR alpha and beta chains, and within each sample the abundances of alpha and beta sequences were tightly co-correlated. Regarding the original processing steps: Decombinator V4 was used to annotate the V gene, J gene and CDR3 of the TCR sequences. Expanded TCRs were defined as changing significantly between any two time points under a Poisson model with p below 0.0001. Abundances of TCRs were expressed as counts per million after normalisation to the total number of TCRs sequenced in each sample. TRAV1-2 paired with TRAJ12, TRAJ20 or TRAJ33 defined MAIT TCRs, while TRAV10 paired with TRAJ18 defined iNKT TCRs. A search of VDJdb, accessed on 1 November 2021, was run for TCRs annotated to CMV, EBV and SARS-CoV-2, with TCRs annotated for multiple antigens excluded. The public sequencing data were trimmed at Q25 with fastp and processed into clonotypes with MiXCR by TCRdb, which kept only in-frame beta chains. Entries that share a CDR3 protein sequence are merged under the most common genes and DNA. TCRdb, not the authors, supplied the V and J calls. This sample has fewer than 40,000 distinct CDR3 sequences in its table, and around 7% of those were observed once. Clones ranked in the top ten supply 2.5% to 3% of the sample.

Findings and caveats that apply to the study as a whole: Matching against VDJdb was skewed toward anti-spike CD8 responses, likely underestimated virus-specific expansions, and missed private and CD4 specificities.

Sample: whole blood. This TCR was sampled from an adult who was a healthcare worker with PCR-confirmed SARS-CoV-2 infection or an uninfected control (not recorded which). The chain joins TRBV7-6 to TRBJ2-5, with 8 central nucleotides matching TRBD2. CDR3 sequence: CASSLADSGMRSGETQYF. The sequenced DNA is TGTGCCAGCAGCTTAGCGGATAGCGGGATGCGGTCAGGCGAGACCCAGTACTTC.